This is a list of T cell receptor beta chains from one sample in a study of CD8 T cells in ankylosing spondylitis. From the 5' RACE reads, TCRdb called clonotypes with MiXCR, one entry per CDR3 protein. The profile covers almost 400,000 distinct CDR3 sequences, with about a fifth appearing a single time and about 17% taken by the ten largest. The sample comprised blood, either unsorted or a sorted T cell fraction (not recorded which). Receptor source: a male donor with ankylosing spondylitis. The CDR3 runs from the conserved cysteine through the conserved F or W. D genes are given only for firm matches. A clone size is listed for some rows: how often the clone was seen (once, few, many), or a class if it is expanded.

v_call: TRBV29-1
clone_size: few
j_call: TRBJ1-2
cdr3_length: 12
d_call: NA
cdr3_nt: TGCAGCGTCTACAGGGACCGTGATGGCTACACCTTC
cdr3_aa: CSVYRDRDGYTF

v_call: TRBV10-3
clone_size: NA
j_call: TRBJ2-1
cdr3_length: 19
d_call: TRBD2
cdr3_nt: TGTGCCATCAGTGCCGAACTAGCGGCAGAGGGGCGCTCCTACAATGAGCAGTTCTTC
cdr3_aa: CAISAELAAEGRSYNEQFF

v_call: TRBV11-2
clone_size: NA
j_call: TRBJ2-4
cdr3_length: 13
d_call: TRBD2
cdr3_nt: TGTGCCAGCAGCGCGGGAGGGCCCAACATTCAGTACTTC
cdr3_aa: CASSAGGPNIQYF

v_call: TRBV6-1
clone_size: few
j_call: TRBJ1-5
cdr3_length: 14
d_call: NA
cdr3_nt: TGTGCCAGCAGTCGGCAGAGTAGCAATCAGCCCCAGCATTTT
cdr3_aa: CASSRQSSNQPQHF

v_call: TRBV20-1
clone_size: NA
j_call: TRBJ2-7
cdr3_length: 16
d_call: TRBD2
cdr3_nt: TGCAGTGCTAGAGATGTTGGTGCTAGCGGAGGCTACGAGCAGTACTTC
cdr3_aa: CSARDVGASGGYEQYF

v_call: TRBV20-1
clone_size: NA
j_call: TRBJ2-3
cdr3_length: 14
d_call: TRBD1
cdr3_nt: TGCAGTGGGGAACCGGGACAGGGTGCAGATACGCAGTATTTT
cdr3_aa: CSGEPGQGADTQYF

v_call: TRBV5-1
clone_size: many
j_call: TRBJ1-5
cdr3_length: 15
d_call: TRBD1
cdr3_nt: TGCGCCAGCAGCTCCGGGACAGATAGCAATCAGCCCCAGCATTTT
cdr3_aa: CASSSGTDSNQPQHF

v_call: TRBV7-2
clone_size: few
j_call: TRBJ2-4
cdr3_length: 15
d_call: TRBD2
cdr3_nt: TGTGCCAGCAGCTTAGTGGCGGGAGATTTGAACATTCAGTACTTC
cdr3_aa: CASSLVAGDLNIQYF

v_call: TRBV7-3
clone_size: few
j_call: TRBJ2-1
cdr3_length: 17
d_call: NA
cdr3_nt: TGTGCCAGCAGCTCAGCCGCCCCAACTAGTTCCTACAATGAGCAGTTCTTC
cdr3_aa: CASSSAAPTSSYNEQFF

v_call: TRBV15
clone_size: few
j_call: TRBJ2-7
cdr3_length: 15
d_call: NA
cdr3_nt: TGTGCCACCAGCAGAGCGTGGGGGATAGGCTACGAGCAGTACTTC
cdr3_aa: CATSRAWGIGYEQYF

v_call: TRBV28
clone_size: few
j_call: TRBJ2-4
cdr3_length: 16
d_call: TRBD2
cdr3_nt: TGTGCCAGCAGCCTGGGCGGGAGCGTGGCCAAAAACATTCAGTACTTC
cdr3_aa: CASSLGGSVAKNIQYF

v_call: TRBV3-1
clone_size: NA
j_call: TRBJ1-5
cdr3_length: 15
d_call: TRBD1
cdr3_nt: TGTGCCAGCAGCCAAGACGGGACAGGGCCCCGGCCCCAGCATTTT
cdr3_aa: CASSQDGTGPRPQHF

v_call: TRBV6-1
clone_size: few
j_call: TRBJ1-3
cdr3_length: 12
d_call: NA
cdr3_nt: TGTGCCAGCAGTGAATTCGGTCTGACCATATATTTT
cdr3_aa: CASSEFGLTIYF

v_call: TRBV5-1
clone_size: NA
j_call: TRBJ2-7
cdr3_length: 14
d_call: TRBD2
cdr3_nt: TGCGCCAGCAGCTCGGCTAGCGGGTGGTACGAGCAGTACTTC
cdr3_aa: CASSSASGWYEQYF

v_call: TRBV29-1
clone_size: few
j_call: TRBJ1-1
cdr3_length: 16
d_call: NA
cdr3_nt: TGCAGCGTTTCCCTCAACCTGGGAGGGATGAACACTGAAGCTTTCTTT
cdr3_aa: CSVSLNLGGMNTEAFF

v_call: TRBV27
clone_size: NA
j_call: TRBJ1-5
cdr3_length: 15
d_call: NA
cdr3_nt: TGTGCCAGCAGCCAAAGGGGCGCCGGGGATGGGCCCCAGCATTTT
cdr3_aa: CASSQRGAGDGPQHF

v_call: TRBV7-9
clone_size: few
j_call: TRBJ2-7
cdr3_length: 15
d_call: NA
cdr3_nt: TGTGCCAGCAGCTTATTGGCGAGAAGCTCCTACGAGCAGTACTTC
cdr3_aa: CASSLLARSSYEQYF

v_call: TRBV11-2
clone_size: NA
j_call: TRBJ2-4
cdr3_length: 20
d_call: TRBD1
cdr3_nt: TGTGCCAGCAGCTCACACCGGGACACTCTTCAGGGGGTAGTCAAAAACATTCAGTACTTC
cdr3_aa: CASSSHRDTLQGVVKNIQYF

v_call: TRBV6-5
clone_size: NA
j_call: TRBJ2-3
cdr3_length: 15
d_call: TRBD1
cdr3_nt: TGTGCCAGCAGTTTCCTGGGACAGGATTTAGATACGCAGTATTTT
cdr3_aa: CASSFLGQDLDTQYF

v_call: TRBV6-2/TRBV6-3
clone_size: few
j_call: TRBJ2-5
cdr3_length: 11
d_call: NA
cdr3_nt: TGTGCCAGCACCTCGATGCAGACCCAGTACTTC
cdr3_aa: CASTSMQTQYF

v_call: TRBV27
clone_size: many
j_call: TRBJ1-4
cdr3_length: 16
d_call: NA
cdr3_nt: TGTGCCAGCAGTCCAGGGCCGGGGGGGCCTGCGGAAAAACTGTTTTTT
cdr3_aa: CASSPGPGGPAEKLFF

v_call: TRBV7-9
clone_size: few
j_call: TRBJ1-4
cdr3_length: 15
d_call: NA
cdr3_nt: TGTGCCAGCAGTCCGCAGGGCGCAACTAATGAAAAACTGTTTTTT
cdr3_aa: CASSPQGATNEKLFF

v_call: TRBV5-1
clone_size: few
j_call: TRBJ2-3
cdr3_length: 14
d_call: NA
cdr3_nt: TGCGCCAGCAGCTTGGTACCTAACACAGATACGCAGTATTTT
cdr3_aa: CASSLVPNTDTQYF

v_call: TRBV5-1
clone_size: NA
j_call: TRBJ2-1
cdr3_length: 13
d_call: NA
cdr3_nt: TGCGCCAGCAAGGAGACTAACTACAATGAGCAGTTCTTC
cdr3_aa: CASKETNYNEQFF

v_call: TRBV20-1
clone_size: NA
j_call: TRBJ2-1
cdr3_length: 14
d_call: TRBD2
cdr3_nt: TGCAGTGCTTGGACTAGCGGTTTATACAATGAGCAGTTCTTC
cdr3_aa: CSAWTSGLYNEQFF

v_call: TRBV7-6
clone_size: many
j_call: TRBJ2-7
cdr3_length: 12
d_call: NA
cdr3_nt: TGTGCCAGCAGCTTACTCGCCTACGAGCAGTACTTC
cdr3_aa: CASSLLAYEQYF

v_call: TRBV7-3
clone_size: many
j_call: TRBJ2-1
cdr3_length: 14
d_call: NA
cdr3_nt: TGTGCCAGCAGCTCGCCCTTCGGTCGGAATGAGCAGTTCTTC
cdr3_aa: CASSSPFGRNEQFF

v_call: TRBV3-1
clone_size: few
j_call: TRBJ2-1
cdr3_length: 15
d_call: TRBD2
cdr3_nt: TGTGCCAGCAGCCCGACTAGCGTACCCTACAATGAGCAGTTCTTC
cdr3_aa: CASSPTSVPYNEQFF